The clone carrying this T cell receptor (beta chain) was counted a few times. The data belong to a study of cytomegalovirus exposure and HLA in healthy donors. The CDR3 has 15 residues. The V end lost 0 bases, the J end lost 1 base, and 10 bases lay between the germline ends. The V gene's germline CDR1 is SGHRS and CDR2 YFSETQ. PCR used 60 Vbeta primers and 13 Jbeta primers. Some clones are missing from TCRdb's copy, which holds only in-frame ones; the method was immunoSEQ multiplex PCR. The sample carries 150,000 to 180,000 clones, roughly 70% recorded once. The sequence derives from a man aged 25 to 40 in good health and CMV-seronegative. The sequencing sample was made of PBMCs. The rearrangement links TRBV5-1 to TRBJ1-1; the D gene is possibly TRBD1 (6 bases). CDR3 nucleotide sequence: TGCGCCAGCAGCTTGGAACCAGGGGCGAACACTGAAGCTTTCTTT. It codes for CASSLEPGANTEAFF.